The 27 T cell receptor beta chains presented below share a single source sample, sequenced in a study of a mutant IDH1 vaccine in newly diagnosed glioma (TCRdb year 2021). Explained via the paper, the time point label denotes: week 11, during vaccination. Each vaccine dose was 300 ug of a 20-mer mutant IDH1 peptide in Montanide, given subcutaneously with topical imiquimod. No cognate antigen is known for these TCRs. Library preparation was by the immunoSEQ multiplex PCR assay. TCRdb mirrors the immuneACCESS table, restricted to in-frame sequences. Some clones are absent from its copies; in checked studies, under half trace to an unresolved V gene, and the reason for the others is unknown. The sample table lists under 150,000 clones, about nine tenths of them with a count of one. Of the sample, roughly 0.62% is held by the ten largest clones. Material: PBMCs, obtained from a glioma patient whose treatment included an IDH1 peptide vaccine. The receptors shown here come from a woman between 45 and 65 years old with glioma.

This clone has only one observation. This chain joins TRBV9 and TRBJ1-1; perhaps TRBD1 as D (5 bases). Germline V gives CDR1 SGDLS, CDR2 YYNGEE. The CDR3 is 14 residues long. Trimming stripped 4 bases from V and 1 base from J, with 11 bases between. CDR3 in amino acids: CASSPRQWNTEAFF. The DNA for the CDR3 is TGTGCCAGCAGCCCCCGACAGTGGAACACTGAAGCTTTCTTT.

The chain is built from TRBV6-6 and TRBJ2-7; D gene uncertain. Trimming pared 8 bases from V and 3 bases from J, leaving 17 bases between. The CDR3 sequence is 14 residues long. Germline V gene lookup returns CDR1 MNHNY and CDR2 SVGAGI (reference sequence). DNA of the CDR3: TGTGCCAGCGGAGAGGTGCGGACCCGCTACGAGCAGTACTTC. This codes for CASGEVRTRYEQYF.

The chain employs TRBV5-1 and TRBJ2-5; D gene uncertain. V was clipped by 0 bases and J by 4 bases, with 7 bases between them. CDR1 and CDR2 (germline): SGHRS, YFSETQ. This CDR3 has 13 residues. This CDR3 is CASSLEGRETQYF. The CDR3 DNA is TGCGCCAGCAGCTTGGAGGGTAGAGAGACCCAGTACTTC.

The rearrangement joins TRBV5-1 to TRBJ2-7, with 12 positions matching TRBD1. The CDR3 is 14 residues long. Germline V gene lookup returns CDR1 SGHRS and CDR2 YFSETQ. Germline trimming cut 4 bases from V and 7 bases from J; bases unmatched to any gene: 6. DNA of the CDR3: TGCGCCAGCAGCATGGGACAGGGGGCTCGAGAGCAGTACTTC. It is translated as CASSMGQGAREQYF.

The chain joins TRBV6-5 to TRBJ2-7, with D tentatively TRBD1 (8 bases). The V and J ends lost 10 bases and 5 bases respectively, with 24 bases between them. This CDR3 is 15 amino acids long. CDR1 and CDR2 from the germline V gene are MNHEY and SVGAGI. The chain's CDR3 is CATERSGQGGNEQYF. The CDR3 DNA reads as TGTGCCACCGAACGGAGCGGACAGGGAGGGAACGAGCAGTACTTC.

V and J are TRBV7-9 and TRBJ1-2, with a weak D call TRBD1 (5 bases). Germline CDR1 reads SEHNR; CDR2 reads FQNEAQ (reference sequence). The V and J ends lost 5 bases and 3 bases respectively, with 19 bases between them. This CDR3 has 16 residues. The chain's CDR3 is CASSPPVGRVHYGYTF. The DNA of the CDR3 is TGTGCCAGCAGCCCCCCGGTGGGACGGGTTCACTATGGCTACACCTTC.

The rearrangement links TRBV11-2 to TRBJ2-7; 9 bases align to TRBD1. Germline values: CDR1 SGHAT, CDR2 FQNNGV. This CDR3 region has 15 residues. The V and J ends lost 4 bases and 4 bases, in that order; junction bases with no gene match: 8. The CDR3 reads CASSSSGQGMYEQYF. The CDR3 DNA follows: TGTGCCAGCAGCTCCTCCGGACAGGGGATGTACGAGCAGTACTTC.

The chain uses TRBV9 and TRBJ2-7; the D gene is possibly TRBD1 (6 bases). Germline V lookup: CDR1 SGDLS, CDR2 YYNGEE. The V gene lost 0 bases and the J gene lost 0 bases, with 7 bases spanning the gap. This CDR3 region has 14 residues. The CDR3 here is CASSVGDNSYEQYF. The CDR3 nucleotides are TGTGCCAGCAGCGTAGGGGACAACTCCTACGAGCAGTACTTC. The full variable domain, with the rest looked up from reference TRBV9 and TRBJ2-7, is DSGVTQTPKHLITATGQRVTLRCSPRSGDLSVYWYQQSLDQGLQFLIQYYNGEERAKGNILERFSAQQFPDLHSELNLSSLELGDSALYFCASSVGDNSYEQYFGPGTRLTVT.

The rearrangement joins TRBV19 to TRBJ1-2, with D possibly TRBD1 on 5 matching bases. V shed 7 bases and J shed 3 bases, with 15 bases lying between them. CDR1 is LNHDA, CDR2 SQIVND, per germline (reference sequence). The length of the CDR3 is 14 residues. This CDR3 is CASKGGAADYGYTF. The CDR3 DNA follows: TGTGCCAGTAAGGGTGGGGCCGCGGACTATGGCTACACCTTC.

The rearrangement joins TRBV7-6 to TRBJ1-1; D gene uncertain. This CDR3 has 14 residues. From germline, CDR1 is SGHVS and CDR2 FNYEAQ. With 2 bases removed from V and 0 bases from J, the gap between germline ends came to 7 bases. The CDR3 region has the DNA TGTGCCAGCAGCTTACCCGACATGAACACTGAAGCTTTCTTT. Protein sequence: CASSLPDMNTEAFF.

The DNA of the CDR3 is TGCGCCAGCAGCCTACAGGGGTCCAATGAAAAACTGTTTTTT. It is translated as CASSLQGSNEKLFF. J is TRBJ1-4 and V is TRBV4-1; 7 bases fit TRBD1. CDR3 length equals 14 residues. V dropped 4 bases and J dropped 5; count of bases not matched to a gene: 4. Germline V gives CDR1 MGHRA, CDR2 YSYEKL.

This clone has a single count. The J gene is TRBJ2-5, the V gene TRBV30; D is undetermined. Germline CDR1 GTSNPN, CDR2 SVGIG (reference sequence). The V end was cut by 4 bases, the J end by 5 bases, with 17 bases between. This CDR3 region has 14 residues. This CDR3 reads CAWTGRPPRETQYF. The CDR3 DNA follows: TGTGCCTGGACCGGACGGCCCCCTCGGGAGACCCAGTACTTC.

This rearrangement joins TRBV29-1 to TRBJ2-1, with 8 bases matching TRBD2. V lost 3 bases, J lost 3 bases, and 7 bases stayed unmatched. The V gene's germline CDR1 is SQVTM and CDR2 ANQGSEA. The CDR3 sequence is 15 residues long. The CDR3 here is CSVDPGTSGYNEQFF. Written as DNA, the CDR3 is TGCAGCGTTGATCCCGGGACTAGTGGCTACAATGAGCAGTTCTTC.

The chain combines TRBV25-1 with TRBJ2-3; D may be TRBD1 (6 bases). V dropped 4 bases and J dropped 2 bases, with 10 bases sitting between them. Germline V gene lookup returns CDR1 MGHDK and CDR2 SYGVNS. The CDR3 contains 14 residues. CDR3 region: CASSVRDITDTQYF. The CDR3 DNA reads as TGTGCCAGCAGTGTACGGGACATCACAGATACGCAGTATTTT.

The count of this clone is one. The V and J genes are TRBV6-1 and TRBJ1-1, with TRBD1 identical over 7 bases. The CDR3 contains 15 residues. CDR1 is MNHNS and CDR2 is SASEGT in the germline V gene. V gave up 3 bases and J gave up 5 bases; unmatched junction bases: 9. The CDR3 nucleotides read TGTGCCAGCAGTGATTTTGGGCAGGGGGGAACTGAAGCTTTCTTT. It translates to CASSDFGQGGTEAFF.

The chain combines TRBV9 with TRBJ2-7; D not certain. The CDR3 totals 15 residues. The ends were cut back, 0 bases at V and 3 bases at J, with 13 bases in the middle. Germline loops: CDR1 SGDLS, CDR2 YYNGEE. The CDR3 nucleotides are TGTGCCAGCAGCGTAGACAGTTACCCAAACTACGAGCAGTACTTC. Encoded protein: CASSVDSYPNYEQYF.

V and J are TRBV21-1 and TRBJ2-3; the D call in the table, TRBD2, was not verified against the DNA. TRBV21-1 is designated a pseudogene. The length of the CDR3 is 23 residues. CDR3 in DNA: TGTGCCAGCAGTAGAGACAGGGTAGGCGGCGGGAGACGCGGGGGGAATAGCACAGATACGCAGTATTTT. As protein: CASSRDRVGGGRRGGNSTDTQYF.

This rearrangement joins TRBV9 to TRBJ2-1; 8 positions match TRBD2. The germline V gene encodes CDR1 SGDLS and CDR2 YYNGEE. The CDR3 is 18 residues long. Trimming took 3 bases from V and 0 from J; bases not matched to a gene: 11. CDR3 coding DNA: TGTGCCAGCAGCGGTCCCTCCAGCGGGAGTCTCTCCTACAATGAGCAGTTCTTC. It yields the protein CASSGPSSGSLSYNEQFF.

The V and J genes are TRBV7-6 and TRBJ2-7, with 7 bases fitting TRBD2. The CDR3 totals 14 residues. The germline V gene has CDR1 SGHVS and CDR2 FNYEAQ. Trimming at V came to 5 bases and at J to 2 bases, leaving 6 bases not matched to a gene. This CDR3 is CASSGRDYPYEQYF. The DNA of the CDR3 is TGTGCCAGCAGCGGTCGGGACTACCCCTACGAGCAGTACTTC.

This clone was recorded a few times. The chain recombines TRBV30 with TRBJ1-5; D perhaps matches TRBD1 (6 bases). The length of the CDR3 is 16 residues. Germline V gene data show CDR1 as GTSNPN and CDR2 as SVGIG (reference sequence). V was clipped by 2 bases and J by 4 bases, with 18 bases between them. The CDR3 protein is CAWSSRAGVQNQPQHF. In nucleotides, the CDR3 is TGTGCCTGGAGTAGCAGGGCAGGGGTCCAAAATCAGCCCCAGCATTTT.

The chain employs TRBV19 and TRBJ1-2; D may be TRBD1 (5 bases). This CDR3 region has 13 residues. Trimming took off 5 bases at V and 2 bases at J, with 9 bases between the two ends. Germline lookup yields CDR1 LNHDA and CDR2 SQIVND (reference sequence). In DNA form, the CDR3 reads TGTGCCAGTAGTTCTACAGGCAACTATGGCTACACCTTC. Its protein is CASSSTGNYGYTF.

The gene calls are TRBV7-6 and TRBJ2-1; D possibly corresponds to TRBD1 (5 bases). Germline values: CDR1 SGHVS, CDR2 FNYEAQ. This CDR3 comprises 16 residues. Trimming pared 4 bases from V and 6 bases from J, leaving 19 bases between. The chain's CDR3 is CASSSPGNRRFNEQFF. The CDR3, as DNA: TGTGCCAGCAGCTCCCCAGGGAATAGAAGGTTCAATGAGCAGTTCTTC.

This rearrangement joins TRBV12-5 to TRBJ2-6, with D uncertain. Germline CDR1 LGHNT, CDR2 FRNRAP. Trimming stripped 7 bases from V and 0 bases from J, with 4 bases between. The CDR3 runs to 13 residues. The CDR3 DNA reads as TGTGCTAGTGCAAACTCTGGGGCCAACGTCCTGACTTTC. Translating gives CASANSGANVLTF. The full variable domain, completed using reference TRBV12-5 and TRBJ2-6, is DARVTQTPRHKVTEMGQEVTMRCQPILGHNTVFWYRQTMMQGLELLAYFRNRAPLDDSGMPKDRFSAEMPDATLATLKIQPSEPRDSAVYFCASANSGANVLTFGAGSRLTVL.

This clone has a single count. The chain combines TRBV29-1 with TRBJ2-1, with D tentatively TRBD1 (6 bases). This CDR3 has 15 residues. Germline loops: CDR1 SQVTM, CDR2 ANQGSEA. V was clipped by 7 bases and J by 5 bases, with 21 bases between them. CDR3 coding DNA: TGCAGCGCGCCTACAGGGTTAGGGGAAAACAATGAGCAGTTCTTC. This encodes CSAPTGLGENNEQFF.

A few counts support this clone. The rearrangement links TRBV6-5 to TRBJ2-2, with TRBD2 matching over 9 bases. Germline CDR1 reads MNHEY; CDR2 reads SVGAGI. The V and J ends lost 0 bases and 9 bases, in that order; junction bases with no gene match: 5. The CDR3 sequence is 15 residues long. The CDR3 region is CASSYSSGGPRELFF. DNA of the CDR3: TGTGCCAGCAGTTACTCGAGCGGGGGGCCCCGGGAGCTGTTTTTT.

This clone has only a few counts. The chain is built from TRBV5-6 and TRBJ1-2, with unresolved D. This CDR3 contains 12 residues. V shed 0 bases and J shed 8 bases, with 8 bases lying between them. CDR1 is SGHDT, CDR2 YYEEEE, per germline. CDR3 sequence: CASSLVGEGYTF. In DNA form, the CDR3 reads TGTGCCAGCAGCTTGGTCGGAGAAGGCTACACCTTC.

This chain uses TRBV7-8 with TRBJ1-5; 7 bases align to TRBD1. V shed 5 bases and J 0 bases; nucleotides not matched to a gene: 7. The length of the CDR3 is 16 residues. Germline lookup yields CDR1 SGHVS and CDR2 FQNEAQ. The chain's CDR3 is CASSPQTGFSNQPQHF. The CDR3 DNA reads as TGTGCCAGCAGCCCACAGACAGGGTTTAGCAATCAGCCCCAGCATTTT.